These 7 T cell receptor beta chains originate from one sample sequenced in a study of blood T cell repertoires in COVID-19. TCRdb's table, derived via immunoSEQ multiplex PCR, lists solely in-frame clones and lacks some. The table has about 260,000 clones, 84% seen once. Specimen: PBMCs or T cells enriched from blood (not recorded which). The receptors derive from a man aged 25 to 45 with acute COVID-19.

The chain couples TRBV28 to TRBJ2-1, with TRBD2 identical over 9 bases. V lost 4 bases and J lost 4; bases outside the gene matches: 11. Per the germline V gene, CDR1 is MDHEN and CDR2 is SYDVKM. The CDR3 length is 17 residues. The CDR3 DNA reads TGTGCCAGCAGTTCACTTGACTTAGCGGGGGAATACAATGAGCAGTTCTTC. This codes for CASSSLDLAGEYNEQFF. Based on the CDR3 plus reference TRBV28 and TRBJ2-1, the full variable domain is DVKVTQSSRYLVKRTGEKVFLECVQDMDHENMFWYRQDPGLGLRLIYFSYDVKMKEKGDIPEGYSVSREKKERFSLILESASTNQTSMYLCASSSLDLAGEYNEQFFGPGTRLTVL.

This rearrangement joins TRBV3-1 (or the pseudogene TRBV3-2) to TRBJ1-3, with D uncertain. V shed 4 bases and J shed 6 bases, with 7 bases lying between them. The germline CDR1 and CDR2 sequences are LGHDT and YNNKEL (reference sequence). This CDR3 has 12 amino acids. The CDR3 DNA reads as TGTGCCAGCAGCCGTGCAGAAAACACCATATATTTT. Translation: CASSRAENTIYF.

This sequence joins TRBV6-2 or TRBV6-3 and TRBJ2-7, with 13 positions matching TRBD2. CDR3 length equals 15 residues. Germline CDR1 is MNHEY and CDR2 is SVGEGT. The V gene end was trimmed by 5 bases and the J gene end by 6 bases; junction bases not matched to a gene: 7. The chain's CDR3 is CASSTGLAGVSEQYV. The CDR3 bases are TGTGCCAGCAGTACAGGACTAGCGGGAGTCTCCGAGCAGTACGTC.

The chain links TRBV25-1 to TRBJ2-1; 8 nucleotides align to TRBD2. This CDR3 is 15 amino acids long. Germline-derived CDR1 and CDR2 are MGHDK and SYGVNS. V was pared by 5 bases and J by 4 bases, with 7 bases of the junction left unmatched. Here the CDR3 reads CASSKRGGLYNEQFF. Here the CDR3 DNA reads TGTGCCAGCAGTAAACGGGGGGGTCTTTACAATGAGCAGTTCTTC.

The genes are TRBV27 and TRBJ2-7; TRBD2 is a possible D gene (5 bases). CDR3 length: 14 amino acids. Germline V lookup: CDR1 MNHEY, CDR2 SMNVEV (reference sequence). Trimming stripped 6 bases from V and 4 bases from J, with 16 bases between. This CDR3 is CASRRTGSSYEQYV. The CDR3 DNA is TGTGCCAGCAGAAGGACTGGATCTTCATACGAGCAGTACGTC.

This clone occurred once. One junction end does not reproduce the germline sequence, and a read error may be involved. V and J are TRBV5-1 and TRBJ2-6; 8 bases are a match to TRBD1. This CDR3 has 15 amino acids. Germline CDR1 SGHRS, CDR2 YFSETQ. DNA of the CDR3: TGTGCCAGCCGGGACAGGAGCTCTGGGGCCAACGTCCTGACTTTC. The encoded protein is CASRDRSSGANVLTF.

The V call is TRBV5-4, the J call TRBJ2-3; tentatively, D is TRBD2 (6 bases). Trimming cost V 4 bases and J 2 bases, with 14 bases left between them. The CDR3 totals 15 residues. Looked up from germline, CDR1 is SGHNT and CDR2 is YYREEE (reference sequence). The CDR3 region has the DNA TGTGCCAGCAGCCCCCCTGCGGGGTACACAGATACGCAGTATTTT. Protein sequence: CASSPPAGYTDTQYF.